These 18 T cell receptor beta chains came from one sample sequenced in a study of CD8+CD57+ T cells in acquired aplastic anemia. Genomic DNA provided the template from which TCR beta VDJ and CDR3 profiles were obtained. TCRdb used MiXCR to reprocess the reads, holding one entry per CDR3 protein. The sample contains over 150,000 distinct CDR3 sequences, 71% of which appear only once. The patients chosen for sequencing had shown expansion of CD8+CD57+ cells (detected by flow cytometry). The specimen sequenced was sorted CD4+, CD8+, or CD8+CD57+ T cells (not recorded which) from PBMCs. These receptors were collected from a human donor with aplastic anemia.

This chain uses TRBV2 with TRBJ1-2; 8 bases align to TRBD1. Germline V gives CDR1 SNHLY, CDR2 FYNNEI. The trim removed 7 bases at V and 3 bases at J, leaving 10 bases unmatched. The CDR3 has 15 amino acids. The CDR3 region has the DNA TGTGCCAGCACCCAGGGAGGACAGGGCTACTATGGCTACACCTTC. Translated, it gives CASTQGGQGYYGYTF. The full variable domain, completed using reference TRBV2 and TRBJ1-2, is EPEVTQTPSHQVTQMGQEVILRCVPISNHLYFYWYRQILGQKVEFLVSFYNNEISEKSEIFDDQFSVERPDGSNFTLKIRSTKLEDSAMYFCASTQGGQGYYGYTFGSGTRLTVV.

This clonotype showed up just once. At one end, the junction sequence differs from germline, possibly due to a read error. The chain uses TRBV19 and TRBJ2-7; 9 nucleotides agree with TRBD1. The CDR3 runs 15 residues. Germline lookup yields CDR1 LNHDA and CDR2 SQIVND (reference sequence). In DNA form, the CDR3 reads TGTGCCAGTAGTAAATCCGGGACAGGGATCTACGAGCGGTACTTC. Its translation is CASSKSGTGIYERYF.

The V and J genes are TRBV10-3 and TRBJ2-7; 13 bases are a match to TRBD2. V shed 6 bases and J 1 base; nucleotides not matched to a gene: 12. Germline V gene sequence: CDR1 ENHRY, CDR2 SYGVKD. This CDR3 comprises 18 residues. CDR3 sequence reads: CAISVGLAGELRSYEQYF. CDR3 DNA: TGTGCCATCAGCGTTGGACTAGCGGGAGAATTAAGGTCCTACGAGCAGTACTTC.

This clonotype came up once. It may be a read error: a sequence one base away is much more abundant. The CDR3 nucleotides read TGTGCCAGCAGTAGTGGCGGGGGGCCCTACAATGGGCAGTTCTTC. Amino acid sequence: CASSSGGGPYNGQFF. The chain uses TRBV6-4 and TRBJ2-1; 8 bases are a match to TRBD2. Germline assignment: CDR1 MRHNA and CDR2 SNTAGT. The CDR3 has 15 amino acids.

This chain uses TRBV5-1 with TRBJ2-7; 14 bases are shared with TRBD2. The CDR3 has 14 amino acids. The germline gives CDR1 SGHRS, CDR2 YFSETQ. J was trimmed by 7 bases and V by 4 bases; bases with no gene match: 4. Written as DNA, the CDR3 is TGCGCCAGCAGCGGACTAGCGGGGGGCCGGGAGCAGTACTTC. Translation: CASSGLAGGREQYF.

V is TRBV11-3 and J is TRBJ1-3; weak D call: TRBD1 (6 bases). Trimming cost V 3 bases and J 1 base, with 7 bases left between them. The CDR3 is made up of 14 amino acids. CDR1 is SGHNT, CDR2 YENEEA, per germline. The CDR3 DNA sequence: TGTGCCAGCAGCTTCGGGACATCTGGAAACACCATATATTTT. It codes for CASSFGTSGNTIYF.

The chain employs TRBV29-1 and TRBJ2-7; TRBD2 matches 10 bases. Germline V gene sequence: CDR1 SQVTM, CDR2 ANQGSEA. This CDR3 spans 18 amino acids. J lost 2 bases, V lost 0 bases, and 13 bases had no gene match. The CDR3 DNA sequence: TGCAGCGTTGAAGAGATGAACGGGAAGCGGGAGGGACCCTACGAGCAGTACTTC. Residues: CSVEEMNGKREGPYEQYF.

This clonotype was found a few times. J is TRBJ1-2 and V is TRBV20-1; D is possibly TRBD1 (5 bases). The CDR3 is 12 amino acids. Germline assignment: CDR1 DFQATT and CDR2 SNEGSKA (reference sequence). The V and J ends lost 0 bases and 5 bases respectively, with 7 bases between them. The CDR3 region is CSARDPGYGYTF. CDR3 nucleotide sequence: TGCAGTGCTAGAGACCCAGGGTATGGCTACACCTTC.

The chain recombines TRBV7-9 with TRBJ2-1; 13 bases agree with TRBD2. From germline, CDR1 is SEHNR and CDR2 FQNEAQ (reference sequence). The CDR3 loop spans 17 amino acids. V shed 2 bases and J 8 bases; nucleotides not matched to a gene: 9. The CDR3 region has the DNA TGTGCCAGCAGCTTACTAACCGGGACTAGCGGGATCGATGAGCAGTTCTTC. Translated, it gives CASSLLTGTSGIDEQFF.

Regarding this clonotype: At one end, the junction sequence differs from germline, possibly due to a read error. The V call is TRBV19, the J call TRBJ1-5; maybe TRBD1 (6 bases). Germline V gene data show CDR1 as LNHDA and CDR2 as SQIVND (reference sequence). The CDR3 consists of 14 residues. CDR3 nucleotide sequence: TGTGCCAGTAGCATAGGGGGAACGGGGCAGCCCCAGCATTTT. Its translation is CASSIGGTGQPQHF.

This clonotype was counted at least ten times. The chain links TRBV3-1 to TRBJ2-7, with D maybe TRBD1 (5 bases). The CDR3 spans 13 residues. Germline values: CDR1 LGHDT, CDR2 YNNKEL (reference sequence). Trimming took 4 bases from V and 1 from J, leaving 8 bases between them. As DNA, the CDR3 is TGTGCCAGCAGCCCCGGACATTCCTACGAGCAGTACTTC. Translated: CASSPGHSYEQYF.

V is TRBV6-6 and J is TRBJ2-1; 15 bases agree with TRBD2. Germline CDR1 and CDR2: MNHNY and SVGAGI (reference sequence). Germline trimming cut 6 bases from V and 7 bases from J; bases unmatched to any gene: 4. The CDR3 totals 15 residues. In DNA, the CDR3 is TGTGCCAGCAGGGGACTAGCGGGAGGAGGGAATGAGCAGTTCTTC. Its translation is CASRGLAGGGNEQFF.

The chain couples TRBV7-2 to TRBJ2-7, with D perhaps matching TRBD1 (6 bases). Germline CDR1 SGHTA, CDR2 FQGNSA. The CDR3 sequence is 15 residues long. Trimming removed 2 bases from V and 4 bases from J, with 15 bases in between. The chain's CDR3 is CASSLSGQGGYEQYF. The CDR3 region has the DNA TGTGCCAGCAGCTTATCGGGACAAGGTGGTTACGAGCAGTACTTC.

This clonotype was detected a few times. In nucleotides, the CDR3 is TGTGCCACCAGCAGCAGAGGACAGTCGCCCCAGCATTTT. It is translated as CATSSRGQSPQHF. V and J are TRBV15 and TRBJ1-5, with a weak D call TRBD1 (6 bases). This CDR3 comprises 13 residues. With 3 bases removed from V and 9 bases from J, the gap between germline ends came to 12 bases. Per germline, CDR1 LNHNV and CDR2 YYDKDF (reference sequence). The complete variable domain, with remaining parts taken from reference TRBV15 and TRBJ1-5, reads DAMVIQNPRYQVTQFGKPVTLSCSQTLNHNVMYWYQQKSSQAPKLLFHYYDKDFNNEADTPDNFQSRRPNTSFCFLDIRSPGLGDTAMYLCATSSRGQSPQHFGDGTRLSIL.

This clonotype was seen a handful of times. V is TRBV24-1 and J is TRBJ1-5, with no clear D. The V end lost 4 bases, the J end lost 6 bases, and 9 bases lay between the germline ends. CDR3 length: 13 amino acids. CDR1 and CDR2 from the germline V gene are KGHDR and SFDVKD. For the CDR3, the DNA is TGTGCCACCAGTGAAAGGGTGGCTCAGCCCCAGCATTTT. Amino acid sequence: CATSERVAQPQHF.

DNA for the CDR3: TGTGCCAGCAGCTTATGGCAGGGGTTGGCTGAAGCTTTCTTT. It translates to CASSLWQGLAEAFF. The chain recombines TRBV5-4 with TRBJ1-1; TRBD1 might be the D (6 bases). Trimming took off 2 bases at V and 6 bases at J, with 14 bases between the two ends. Germline CDR1 reads SGHNT; CDR2 reads YYREEE (reference sequence). The length of the CDR3 is 14 residues.

The chain recombines TRBV24-1 with TRBJ2-7; 7 nucleotides match TRBD1. The CDR3 length is 14 residues. Germline V gives CDR1 KGHDR, CDR2 SFDVKD. After removal of 3 bases from V and 7 bases from J, the junction contained 8 bases not matched to a gene. CDR3 protein: CATSDADRAGEQYF. The CDR3 DNA follows: TGTGCCACCAGTGATGCTGACAGGGCCGGAGAGCAGTACTTC.

This clonotype was found a few times. The chain couples TRBV20-1 to TRBJ2-5; D uncertain. The V and J ends lost 0 bases and 3 bases respectively, with 8 bases between them. This CDR3 has 13 amino acids. Germline V CDR1 and CDR2: DFQATT, SNEGSKA (reference sequence). CDR3 sequence: CSARDGPKETQYF. The DNA for the CDR3 is TGCAGTGCTAGAGACGGGCCTAAAGAGACCCAGTACTTC.